This TCR beta chain was retrieved from a study of blood T cells in healthy people across ages. Together with a sample-barcoded 5' primer, a J-beta primer mix was included in a second PCR lasting roughly 6 to 12 cycles. One entry per CDR3 protein results from TCRdb running MiXCR on the 5' RACE reads. The table includes about 780,000 distinct CDR3 sequences, approximately 24% detected once. Only a few counts were recorded for this clonotype. Germline V gene data show CDR1 as MNHEY and CDR2 as SVGAGI. The CDR3 totals 14 residues. These same data were also listed under a study on T cells of mothers and their children. As reported in that work: Related mother-child pairs showed slightly, non-significantly higher overlap than unrelated pairs.

This chain links TRBV6-5 with TRBJ2-5; TRBD1 or TRBD2 may be the D gene (5 bases each). The J call may be mistaken, given a closer DNA end match to TRBJ2-7. The sequence was collected from a boy between 10 and 17 years old in good health. The sample was blood. The CDR3 nucleotides read TGTGCCACCCGAAGAGAGGGGTTTGTTGGCGAGCAGTACTTC. Its translation is CATRREGFVGEQYF.